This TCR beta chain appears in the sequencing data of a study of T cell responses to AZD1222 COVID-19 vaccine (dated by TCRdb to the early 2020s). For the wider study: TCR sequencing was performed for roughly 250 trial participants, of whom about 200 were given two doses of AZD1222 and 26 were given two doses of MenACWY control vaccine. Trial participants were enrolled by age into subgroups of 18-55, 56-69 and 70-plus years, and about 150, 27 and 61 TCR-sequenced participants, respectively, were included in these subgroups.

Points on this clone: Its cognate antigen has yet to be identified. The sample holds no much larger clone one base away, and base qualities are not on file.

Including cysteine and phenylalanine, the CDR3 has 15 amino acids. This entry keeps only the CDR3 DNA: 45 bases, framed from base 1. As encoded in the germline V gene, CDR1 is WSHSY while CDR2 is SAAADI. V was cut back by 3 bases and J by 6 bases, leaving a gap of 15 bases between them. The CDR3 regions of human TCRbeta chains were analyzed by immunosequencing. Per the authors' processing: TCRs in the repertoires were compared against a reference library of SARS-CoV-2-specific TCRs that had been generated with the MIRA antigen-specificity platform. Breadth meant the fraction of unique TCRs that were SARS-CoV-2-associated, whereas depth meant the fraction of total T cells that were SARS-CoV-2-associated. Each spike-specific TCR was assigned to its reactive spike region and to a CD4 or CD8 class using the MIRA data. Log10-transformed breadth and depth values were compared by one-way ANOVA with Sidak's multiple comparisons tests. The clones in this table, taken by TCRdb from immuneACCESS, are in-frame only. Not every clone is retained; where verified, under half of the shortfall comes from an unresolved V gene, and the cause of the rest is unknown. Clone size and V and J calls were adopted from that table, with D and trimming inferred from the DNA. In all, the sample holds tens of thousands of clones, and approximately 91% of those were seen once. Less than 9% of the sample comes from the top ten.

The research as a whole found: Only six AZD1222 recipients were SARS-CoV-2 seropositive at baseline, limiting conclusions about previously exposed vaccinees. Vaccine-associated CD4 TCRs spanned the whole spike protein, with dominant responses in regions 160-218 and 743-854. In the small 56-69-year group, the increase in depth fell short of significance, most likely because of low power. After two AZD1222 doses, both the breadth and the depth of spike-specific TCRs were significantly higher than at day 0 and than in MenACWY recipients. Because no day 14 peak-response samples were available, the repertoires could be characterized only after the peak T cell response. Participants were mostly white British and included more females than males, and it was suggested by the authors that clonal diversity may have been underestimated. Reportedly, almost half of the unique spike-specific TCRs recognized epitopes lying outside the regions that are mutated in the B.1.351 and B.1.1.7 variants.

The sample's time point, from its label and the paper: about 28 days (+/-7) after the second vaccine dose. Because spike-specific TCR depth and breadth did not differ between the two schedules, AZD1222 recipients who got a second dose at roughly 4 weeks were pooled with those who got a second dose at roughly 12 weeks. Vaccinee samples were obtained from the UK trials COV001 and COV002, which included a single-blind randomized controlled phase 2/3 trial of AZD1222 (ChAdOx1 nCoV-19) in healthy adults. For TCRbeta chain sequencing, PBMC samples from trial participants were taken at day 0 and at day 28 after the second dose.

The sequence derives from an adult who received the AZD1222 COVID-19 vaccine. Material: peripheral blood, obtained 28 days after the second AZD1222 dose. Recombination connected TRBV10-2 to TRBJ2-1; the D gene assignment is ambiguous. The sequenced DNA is TGCGCCAGCAGTGATAACCTGCTCTTAGGCAATGAGCAGTTCTTC. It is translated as CASSDNLLLGNEQFF.